This TCR beta chain was recovered during a study of blood T cell repertoires in COVID-19. Study-wide background: There were acute and convalescent COVID-19 samples, and they came from the United States, Italy and Spain. PBMCs, B-cell-depleted T cells, or T cells were the source of the cDNA or gDNA that made up the material.

Per the original data handling: Amplification from reference gene primers served as the basis for estimated nucleated cell counts. Clones were sequenced by immunoSEQ multiplex PCR, and TCRdb holds only the in-frame ones, with some missing. The DNA gave D and trimming, while V, J and clone size come from that table. The table shows about 87,000 clones, with approximately 86% occurring only once. Sequences were obtained from peripheral blood. This clonotype was obtained from a man between 40 and 49 years old with acute or convalescent COVID-19.

The CDR3 protein is CASSYGGSAASYGYTF. The CDR3 nucleotides read TGTGCCAGCAGTTACGGGGGCAGTGCCGCTAGCTATGGCTACACCTTC. This sequence joins TRBV6-5 and TRBJ1-2; perhaps TRBD1 as D (6 bases). The CDR3 has 16 residues. With 2 bases removed from V and 4 bases from J, the gap between germline ends came to 17 bases. Germline CDR1 is MNHEY and CDR2 is SVGAGI.